The clone carrying this T cell receptor beta chain has a count of ten or more. TCRdb itself ran the RACE reads through MiXCR, one entry per CDR3 protein. The profile shows around 31,000 distinct CDR3 sequences, over 7% of them singletons. This entry belongs to a study of human T cells and chemical hapten exposure. The CDR3 is made up of 15 amino acids. From germline, CDR1 is SGHNT and CDR2 YYREEE (reference sequence). Between the trimmed V and J ends, which lost 7 bases and 10 bases, there was a span of 21 bases. This sample's time point: healthy volunteer bleed at 2 weeks. Total RNA came from unfractionated whole blood.

The sequence came from a human donor in good health. Some clones in this sample may be carry-over from other donors' samples. Specimen: whole blood. The J gene is TRBJ1-6, the V gene TRBV5-4, with no clear D. The CDR3 protein is CASGRPGESGSPLHF. The CDR3, as DNA: TGTGCCAGCGGGCGACCGGGAGAGAGTGGATCACCCCTCCACTTT.